This paragraph reports one T cell receptor beta chain. Source study methods: Amplified reference gene primers provided the basis for estimating nucleated cell counts. TCRdb's table, derived via immunoSEQ multiplex PCR, lists solely in-frame clones and lacks some. V, J and clone size derive from that table, while D and trimming were established from the DNA sequence. The repertoire holds approximately 94,000 clones, with more than 65% as singletons. This CDR3 is built from 16 residues. Trimming shortened V by 5 bases and J by 5 bases, and 21 bases separated the two germline ends. Germline V CDR1 and CDR2: MNHEY, SVGEGT. These data are taken from a study of blood T cell repertoires in COVID-19. As for the study in general: COVID-19 samples, acute and convalescent, were from the United States, Italy and Spain. Nucleic acid was either cDNA or gDNA, and it came from T cells, B-cell-depleted T cells, or PBMCs.

The chain is built from TRBV6-2 or TRBV6-3 and TRBJ1-2; perhaps TRBD1 as D (5 bases). The clonotype originates from a woman in her 70s with acute or convalescent COVID-19. Material: peripheral blood. The DNA of the CDR3 is TGTGCCAGCAGTCAAGGGAGGACACACCCTGGGTATGGCTACACCTTC. This translates into CASSQGRTHPGYGYTF.